Each of the 13 T cell receptor beta chains below was sequenced from the same sample in a study of blood T cell repertoires in COVID-19. This table comes from immunoSEQ multiplex PCR, and its TCRdb copy is limited to in-frame clones, with some not included. This sample has roughly 250,000 clones, with about 85% found just once. Sequenced: PBMCs or T cells enriched from blood (not recorded which). Receptor source: a woman younger than 45 with acute COVID-19.

The V and J genes are TRBV14 and TRBJ1-2, with D possibly matching TRBD1 (6 bases). The CDR3 is made up of 15 amino acids. The V end was cut by 4 bases, the J end by 6 bases, with 18 bases between. Germline CDR1 reads SGHDN; CDR2 reads FVKESK. The CDR3, as DNA: TGTGCCAGCAGCCGACCCGGGGCAGGGGCGAATGGCTACACCTTC. This sequence encodes CASSRPGAGANGYTF.

The rearrangement joins TRBV19 to TRBJ2-6; D perhaps matches TRBD1 (5 bases). This CDR3 has 16 residues. Per germline, CDR1 LNHDA and CDR2 SQIVND (reference sequence). V was shortened by 5 bases and J by 0 bases, with 11 bases between the two germline ends. For the CDR3, the DNA is TGTGCCAGTAGTCCGATGGGGCTCTCTGGGGCCAACGTCCTGACTTTC. This gives the protein CASSPMGLSGANVLTF.

This chain links TRBV19 with TRBJ1-3; D perhaps matches TRBD1 (6 bases). V was pared by 7 bases and J by 2 bases, with 15 bases between. Germline values: CDR1 LNHDA, CDR2 SQIVND (reference sequence). The CDR3 is 15 residues long. CDR3 sequence reads: CASTLRGAAGNTIYF. The CDR3 coding sequence is TGTGCCAGTACCCTCCGGGGGGCCGCTGGAAACACCATATATTTT.

This chain joins TRBV24-1 and TRBJ2-1; D is possibly TRBD1 (5 bases). Germline V gene data show CDR1 as KGHDR and CDR2 as SFDVKD. Trimming removed 5 bases from V and 9 bases from J, with 13 bases in between. The CDR3 runs 13 residues. CDR3 region: CATSVGAVSEQFF. The CDR3 DNA is TGTGCCACCAGTGTTGGGGCAGTGTCTGAGCAGTTCTTC.

This clone appeared once. J is TRBJ2-5 and V is TRBV10-2, with 9 bases matching TRBD2. V shed 4 bases, J shed 1 base, and the junction held 4 bases outside the gene matches. CDR1 and CDR2 from the germline V gene are WSHSY and SAAADI. CDR3 length equals 15 residues. The chain's CDR3 is CASSAGGGAQETQYF. For the CDR3, the DNA is TGCGCCAGCAGTGCAGGCGGGGGGGCCCAAGAGACCCAGTACTTC.

Only one count was recorded for this clone. The chain couples TRBV28 to TRBJ1-5; D remains ambiguous. Germline CDR1 is MDHEN and CDR2 is SYDVKM. The CDR3 covers 17 residues. V was shortened by 0 bases and J by 0 bases, with 12 bases between the two germline ends. CDR3 nucleotide sequence: TGTGCCAGCAGTTTATGGTCAACAGCTTATAGCAATCAGCCCCAGCATTTT. Protein product: CASSLWSTAYSNQPQHF.

The CDR3 sequence: CATRLEKLFF. CDR3 nucleotides: TGTGCCACTCGACTTGAAAAACTGTTTTTT. The chain recombines TRBV2 with TRBJ1-4; D ambiguous. V was shortened by 10 bases and J by 7 bases, with 7 bases between the two germline ends. This CDR3 spans 10 amino acids. CDR1 and CDR2 (germline): SNHLY, FYNNEI.

This clone was observed once. The chain combines TRBV28 with TRBJ1-2; the D gene is possibly TRBD1 (5 bases). V gave up 2 bases and J gave up 8 bases, with 12 bases separating them. CDR1 is MDHEN, CDR2 SYDVKM, per germline. The CDR3 loop spans 13 amino acids. CDR3 DNA sequence: TGTGCCAGCAGTTTAGACAGCCCGGCAGGCTACACCTTC. Its protein product is CASSLDSPAGYTF.

In nucleotides, the CDR3 is TGCGCCAGCAGCCAAGAGGGACAGGGAAGGAACGAGCAGTACTTC. This encodes CASSQEGQGRNEQYF. The J gene is TRBJ2-7, the V gene TRBV4-1; 9 bases are shared with TRBD1. V shed 0 bases and J 5 bases; nucleotides not matched to a gene: 5. The CDR3 is made up of 15 amino acids. The germline CDR1 and CDR2 sequences are MGHRA and YSYEKL.

The genes are TRBV6-5 and TRBJ2-1, with D perhaps matching TRBD2 (5 bases). V dropped 2 bases and J dropped 5 bases, with 13 bases sitting between them. CDR1 is MNHEY, CDR2 SVGAGI, per germline. The CDR3 extends over 15 amino acids. As DNA, the CDR3 is TGTGCCAGCAGTTACCAGCTAGCATTGAACAATGAGCAGTTCTTC. Its protein product is CASSYQLALNNEQFF.

The chain recombines TRBV7-9 with TRBJ2-3; 10 bases align to TRBD2. V shed 5 bases, J shed 0 bases, and the junction held 11 bases outside the gene matches. Germline V gives CDR1 SEHNR, CDR2 FQNEAQ (reference sequence). The CDR3 has 18 amino acids. The DNA for the CDR3 is TGTGCCAGCAGCCCCGGCCTCCTAGCGGGAGAAAGCACAGATACGCAGTATTTT. Residues: CASSPGLLAGESTDTQYF.

This chain links TRBV2 with TRBJ2-5; 7 bases match TRBD2. CDR1 SNHLY and CDR2 FYNNEI come from the germline V gene. After removal of 3 bases from V and 5 bases from J, the junction contained 9 bases not matched to a gene. The CDR3 sequence is 15 residues long. CDR3 nucleotide sequence: TGTGCCAGCAGTGACAGGACTAGTTTGAGGGAGACCCAGTACTTC. Its protein is CASSDRTSLRETQYF.

CDR3 sequence: CASSWGVGTEAFF. The CDR3 DNA reads TGTGCCAGCAGTTGGGGGGTTGGCACTGAAGCTTTCTTT. The chain uses TRBV27 and TRBJ1-1; tentative D call: TRBD1 (5 bases). V gave up 4 bases and J gave up 4 bases, with 10 bases separating them. This CDR3 is built from 13 residues. Germline assignment: CDR1 MNHEY and CDR2 SMNVEV (reference sequence).